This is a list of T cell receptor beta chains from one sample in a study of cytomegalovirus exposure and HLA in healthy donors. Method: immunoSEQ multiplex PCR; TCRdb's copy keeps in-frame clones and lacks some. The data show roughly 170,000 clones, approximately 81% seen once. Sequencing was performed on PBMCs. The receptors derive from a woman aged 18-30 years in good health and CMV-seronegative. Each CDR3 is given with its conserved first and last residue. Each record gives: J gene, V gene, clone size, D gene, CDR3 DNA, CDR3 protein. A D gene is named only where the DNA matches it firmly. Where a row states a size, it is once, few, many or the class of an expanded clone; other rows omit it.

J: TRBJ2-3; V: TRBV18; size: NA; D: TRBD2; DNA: TGTGCCAGCTCACCACTTAGCGGGAGGGCAGATACGCAGTATTTT; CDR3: CASSPLSGRADTQYF
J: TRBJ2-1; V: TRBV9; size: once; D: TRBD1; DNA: TGTGCCAGCAGCCTCAGACCGACAGGGGCCGCCGATTCCTCCAACAATGAGCAGTTCTTC; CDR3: CASSLRPTGAADSSNNEQFF
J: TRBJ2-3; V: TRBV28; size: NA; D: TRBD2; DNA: TGTGCCAGCAGCTTGCTAGCGGGAGTTTCAGATACGCAGTATTTT; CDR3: CASSLLAGVSDTQYF
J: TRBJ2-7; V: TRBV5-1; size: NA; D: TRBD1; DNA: TGCGCCAGCAGCTTGACGACAGGGAGCTACGAGCAGTACTTC; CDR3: CASSLTTGSYEQYF
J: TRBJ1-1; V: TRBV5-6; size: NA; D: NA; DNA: TGTGCCAGCAGCTCCTGGACTGCCGGCGAGAGTGAAGCTTTCTTT; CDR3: CASSSWTAGESEAFF
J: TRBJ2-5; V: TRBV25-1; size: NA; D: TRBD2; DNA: TGTGCCAGCAGTGAACGGGGGGGAAAGACCCAGTACTTC; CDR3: CASSERGGKTQYF
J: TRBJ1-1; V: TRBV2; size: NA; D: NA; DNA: TGTGCCAGCGAGTTCAGGGTGGCGGACACTGAAGCTTTCTTT; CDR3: CASEFRVADTEAFF
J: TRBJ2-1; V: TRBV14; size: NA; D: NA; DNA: TGTGCCAGCAGCCAAGGGCTAGCCTTATATGAGCAGTTCTTC; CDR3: CASSQGLALYEQFF
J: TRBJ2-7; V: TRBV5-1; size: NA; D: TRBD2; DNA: TGCGCCAGCAGCTTGGCGAAGCGGGAGGGCTCCTACGAGCAGTACTTC; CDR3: CASSLAKREGSYEQYF
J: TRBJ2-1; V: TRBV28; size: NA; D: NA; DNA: TGTGCCAGCAGTTTACAGCAGGGGAAGTGTCTGATCTTC; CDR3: CASSLQQGKCLIF
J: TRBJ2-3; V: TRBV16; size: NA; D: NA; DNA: TGTGCCAGCAGCCATACCATAGCAGATACGCAGTATTTT; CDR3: CASSHTIADTQYF
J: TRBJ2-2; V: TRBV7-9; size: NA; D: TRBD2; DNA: TGTTCCAGCAGCTTATTTAATGGACTAGCGGGAGGTGGTGCCGGGGAGCTGTTTTTT; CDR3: CSSSLFNGLAGGGAGELFF
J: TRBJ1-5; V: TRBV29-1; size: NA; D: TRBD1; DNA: TGCAGCGCTATGACAGGGGTCAATCAGCCCCAGCATTTT; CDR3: CSAMTGVNQPQHF
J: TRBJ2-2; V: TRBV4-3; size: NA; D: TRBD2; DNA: TGCGCCAGCAGCCAAGACAGGACTAGCTTCTCCGGGGAGCTGTTTTTT; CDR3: CASSQDRTSFSGELFF
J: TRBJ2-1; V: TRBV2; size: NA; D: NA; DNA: TGTGCCAGCAGTGTACCCCCGGGAGAGCAGTTCTTC; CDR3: CASSVPPGEQFF
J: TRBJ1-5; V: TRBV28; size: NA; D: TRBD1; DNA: TGTGCCAGCAGTTTATTTGGCCCCAAACCGACAGGGCTAAAGCCCCAGCATTTT; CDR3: CASSLFGPKPTGLKPQHF
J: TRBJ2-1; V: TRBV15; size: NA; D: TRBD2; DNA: TGTGCCACCAGCAGAGATCGAAGGACTAGCGGGAGGGACTACAATGAGCAGTTCTTC; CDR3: CATSRDRRTSGRDYNEQFF
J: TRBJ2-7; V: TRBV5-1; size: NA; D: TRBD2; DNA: TGCGCCAGCAGCCAAACTATAGGACTAGCGGGAATCTACGAGCAGTACTTC; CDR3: CASSQTIGLAGIYEQYF
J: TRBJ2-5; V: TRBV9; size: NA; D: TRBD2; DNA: TGTGCCAGCAGCGCGAGCGGGGGCGGAGCCAGAGAGACCCAGTACTTC; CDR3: CASSASGGGARETQYF
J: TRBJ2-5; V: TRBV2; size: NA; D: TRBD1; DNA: TGTGCCAGCAGGGAAAGGGACAGGGGGACCCAGTACTTC; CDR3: CASRERDRGTQYF
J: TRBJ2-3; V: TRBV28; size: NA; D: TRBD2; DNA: TGTGCCAGCAGTTTACTAGCGGGAGTAGCGGATACGCAGTATTTT; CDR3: CASSLLAGVADTQYF
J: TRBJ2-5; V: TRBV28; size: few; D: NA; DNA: TGTGCCAGCAGTTTATATCGTTGGGACAGAGGTAGGAGGGGGCGACAGACCCAGTACTTC; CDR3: CASSLYRWDRGRRGRQTQYF
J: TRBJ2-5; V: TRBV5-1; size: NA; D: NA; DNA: TGCGCCAGCAAGGTTGGGCAGGGTATCCAAGAGACCCAGTACTTC; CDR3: CASKVGQGIQETQYF
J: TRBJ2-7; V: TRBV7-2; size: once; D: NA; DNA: TGTGCCAGCAGCTTAGAAGCTTCAGGGGGGGAGCAGTACTTC; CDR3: CASSLEASGGEQYF
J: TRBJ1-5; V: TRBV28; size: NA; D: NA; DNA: TGTGCCAGCAGTTTAGGGGCGAGCCCCAATAGCAATCAGCCCCAGCATTTT; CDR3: CASSLGASPNSNQPQHF
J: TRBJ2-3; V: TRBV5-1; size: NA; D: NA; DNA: TGCGCCAGCAGTTTCGCCACGGGGTCAGATACGCAGTATTTT; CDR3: CASSFATGSDTQYF
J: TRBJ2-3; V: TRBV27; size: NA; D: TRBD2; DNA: TGTGCCAGCAGTTTTCCGGCGGGAGGAGATACGCAGTATTTT; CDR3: CASSFPAGGDTQYF
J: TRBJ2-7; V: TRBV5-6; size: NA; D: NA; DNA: TGTGCCAGCACCCTAAGGGGGACGATCTACGAGCAGTACTTC; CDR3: CASTLRGTIYEQYF
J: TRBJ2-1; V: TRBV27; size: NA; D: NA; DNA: TGTGCCAGCAGCCGCCGTGGGCCAGGACGCGGGCGGATTAGGGATGAGCAGTTCTTC; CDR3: CASSRRGPGRGRIRDEQFF
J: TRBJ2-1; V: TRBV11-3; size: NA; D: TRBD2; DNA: TGTGCCAGCAGCTCCGGCGGGGGTCGGGATGAGCAGTTCTTC; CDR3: CASSSGGGRDEQFF
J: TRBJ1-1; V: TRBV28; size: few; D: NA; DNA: TGTGCCAGCAGTCCCTCCTTTGGGAGTTTTGAAGCTTTCTTT; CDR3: CASSPSFGSFEAFF
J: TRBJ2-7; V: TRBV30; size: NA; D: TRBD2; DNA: TGTGCCTGGAGTGCGGGACTAGCGGAATATCCACCTGGGAACTACGAGCAGTACTTC; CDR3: CAWSAGLAEYPPGNYEQYF
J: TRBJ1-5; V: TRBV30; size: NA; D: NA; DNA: TGTGCCTGGGGTTCAACGAGCAGGCAGCCCCAGCATTTT; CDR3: CAWGSTSRQPQHF
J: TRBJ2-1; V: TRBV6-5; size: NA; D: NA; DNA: TGTGCCAGCAGTCGGGGACTTTTCCTCGGGCGTGAGCAGTTCTTC; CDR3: CASSRGLFLGREQFF
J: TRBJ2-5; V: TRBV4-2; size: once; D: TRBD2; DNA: TGTGCCAGCCGAAGGGCTAGCGGGAGTGGTGAGACCCAGTACTTC; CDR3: CASRRASGSGETQYF
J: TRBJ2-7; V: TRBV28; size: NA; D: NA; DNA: TGTGCCAGCAGTCCCGGAGGGGGGGGATACGAGCAGTACTTC; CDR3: CASSPGGGGYEQYF
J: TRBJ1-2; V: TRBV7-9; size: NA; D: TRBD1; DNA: TGTGCCACCAGGACGAAACGACAGGGGTTTTACTATGGCTACACCTTC; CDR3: CATRTKRQGFYYGYTF
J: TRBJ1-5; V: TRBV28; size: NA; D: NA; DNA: TGTGCCAGCGGAATCCGGGACACAAATCAGCCCCAGCATTTT; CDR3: CASGIRDTNQPQHF
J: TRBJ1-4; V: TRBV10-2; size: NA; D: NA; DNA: TGCGCCAGCAGTGACCGCACAGAGGGTAATGAAAAACTGTTTTTT; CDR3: CASSDRTEGNEKLFF
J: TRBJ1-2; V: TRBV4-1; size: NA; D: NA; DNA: TGCGCCAGCAGCCAGGACAGTAACTATGGCTACACCTTC; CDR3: CASSQDSNYGYTF
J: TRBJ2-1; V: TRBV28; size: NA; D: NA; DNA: TGTGCCAGCAGTTTCGGGCTAGCACTGAGCTCCTACAATGAGCAGTTCTTC; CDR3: CASSFGLALSSYNEQFF
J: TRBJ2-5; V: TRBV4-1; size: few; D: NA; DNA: TGCGCCAGCAGCCAAGGGGGGGGCGGGAAGACCCAGTACTTC; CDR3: CASSQGGGGKTQYF
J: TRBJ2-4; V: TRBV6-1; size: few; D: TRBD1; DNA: TGTGCCAGCAGTTTACAGGGGACGAACATTCAGTACTTC; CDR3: CASSLQGTNIQYF
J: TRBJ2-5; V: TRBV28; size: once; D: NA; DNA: TGTGCCAGCAGTTCATGGGGGGACATCCAAGAGACCCAGTACTTC; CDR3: CASSSWGDIQETQYF
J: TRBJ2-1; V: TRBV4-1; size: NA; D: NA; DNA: TGCGCCAGCAGCCCCTTCCAATTCCTGTCAGCGGTGTGGAGCGACCACAATGAGCAGTTCTTC; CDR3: CASSPFQFLSAVWSDHNEQFF
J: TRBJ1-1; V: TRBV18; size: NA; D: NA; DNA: TGTGCCAGCTCAAAACAGGGGAACACTGAAGCTTTCTTT; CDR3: CASSKQGNTEAFF
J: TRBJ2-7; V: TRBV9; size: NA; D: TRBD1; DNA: TGTGCCAGCAGCGTAGGACAGGGCACCTACGAGCAGTACTTC; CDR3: CASSVGQGTYEQYF
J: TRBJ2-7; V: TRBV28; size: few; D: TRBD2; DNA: TGTGCCAGCAGTTTATTCCCTGGAGCGGGAGGATCGTACGAGCAGTACTTC; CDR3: CASSLFPGAGGSYEQYF
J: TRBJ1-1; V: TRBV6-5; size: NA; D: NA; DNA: TGTGCCAGCATCCCCCCGGGGGGTGGCACTGAAGCTTTCTTT; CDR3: CASIPPGGGTEAFF
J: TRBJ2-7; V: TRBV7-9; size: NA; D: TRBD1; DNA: TGTGCCAGCAGCTTACCGGACAGGGGAAGCTCCTACGAGCAGTACTTC; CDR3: CASSLPDRGSSYEQYF
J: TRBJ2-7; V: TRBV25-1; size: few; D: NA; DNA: TGTGCCAGCAGTGAATGGAGGGACAGATCCTACGAGCAGTACTTC; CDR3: CASSEWRDRSYEQYF
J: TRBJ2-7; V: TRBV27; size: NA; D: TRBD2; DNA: TGTGCCGCCGCTAGCGGCAGTCGAATTTACGAGCAGTACTTC; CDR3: CAAASGSRIYEQYF
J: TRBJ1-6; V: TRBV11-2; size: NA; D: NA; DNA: TGTGCCAGCAGCTTAGAGCAGGCCCAGACTTCACCCCTCCACTTT; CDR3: CASSLEQAQTSPLHF
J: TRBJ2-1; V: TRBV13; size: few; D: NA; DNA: TGTGCCAGCAGCCCAAGGAGGTCCTACAATGAGCAGTTCTTC; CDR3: CASSPRRSYNEQFF
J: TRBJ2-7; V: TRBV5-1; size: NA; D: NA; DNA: TGCGCCAGCACCCGGGATAGCGGCTCCTACGAGCAGTACTTC; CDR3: CASTRDSGSYEQYF
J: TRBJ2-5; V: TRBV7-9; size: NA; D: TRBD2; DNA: TGTGCCAGCAGCCACGACTTTAGCGGGAGGGCCGGAGAGACCCAGTACTTC; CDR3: CASSHDFSGRAGETQYF
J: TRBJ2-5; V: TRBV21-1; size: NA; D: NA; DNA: TGTGCCAGAAGACACCGGGACAGGGGGCCCGGGTTGGGGGAGCAGTACTTC; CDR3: CARRHRDRGPGLGEQYF